What follows is one TCR beta chain and its context. This entry comes from a study of blood T cell repertoires in COVID-19. At the level of the study: T cells, B-cell-depleted T cells, or PBMCs supplied cDNA or gDNA.

The CDR3 length is 20 residues. Only in-frame clones appear in the TCRdb table, and some are missing; sequencing was by immunoSEQ multiplex PCR. The table shows 230,000 or so clones, with 84% occurring only once. The V call is TRBV21-1, the J call TRBJ1-1. TRBV21-1 constitutes a pseudogene. The sequence came from a young man with active or convalescent COVID-19. Sample: peripheral blood. The CDR3 coding sequence is TGTGCCAGCAGCAAAGTTAGAGGACCGGGTTCCGGCGGGGAGAACACTGAAGCTTTCTTT. Translation: CASSKVRGPGSGGENTEAFF.